One sample yielded the 27 T cell receptor beta chains listed below, sequenced in a study of blood T cell repertoires in COVID-19. Sequencing was performed with immunoSEQ multiplex PCR; in TCRdb, only in-frame clones are kept and a portion is missing. The data contain about 260,000 clones, 86% of them singletons. Sequenced input: PBMCs or T cells enriched from blood (not recorded which). The receptors were gathered from a woman between 50 and 59 years old who had recovered from COVID-19.

This clone appeared a few times. The rearrangement uses TRBV7-8 and TRBJ1-3, with D hard to call. This CDR3 comprises 17 residues. Germline CDR1 is SGHVS and CDR2 is FQNEAQ. V was trimmed by 2 bases and J by 3 bases, leaving 17 bases between them. The CDR3 loop is CASSLFLLRSHGNTIYF. The DNA of the CDR3 is TGTGCCAGCAGCTTATTCCTACTTAGGAGCCATGGAAACACCATATATTTT. Full variable domain (missing parts from reference TRBV7-8 and TRBJ1-3): GAGVSQSPRYKVAKRGQDVALRCDPISGHVSLFWYQQALGQGPEFLTYFQNEAQLDKSGLPSDRFFAERPEGSVSTLKIQRTQQEDSAVYLCASSLFLLRSHGNTIYFGEGSWLTVV.

This rearrangement joins TRBV9 to TRBJ1-2; D remains unclear. Trimming removed 2 bases from V and 8 bases from J, with 13 bases in between. The CDR3 has 13 amino acids. From germline, CDR1 is SGDLS and CDR2 YYNGEE. The CDR3 DNA reads TGTGCCAGCAGCGTCGAGACGAGGCGGGGCTACACCTTC. This gives the protein CASSVETRRGYTF.

The chain recombines TRBV3-1 (or the pseudogene TRBV3-2) with TRBJ2-4; weak D call: TRBD1 (6 bases). Germline V lookup: CDR1 LGHDT, CDR2 YNNKEL (reference sequence). The V gene lost 0 bases and the J gene lost 4 bases, with 19 bases spanning the gap. The CDR3 contains 18 residues. The CDR3 sequence is CASSQDLRGSRSKNIQYF. Here the CDR3 DNA reads TGTGCCAGCAGCCAAGATCTTAGGGGGTCTCGGTCAAAAAACATTCAGTACTTC.

The chain recombines TRBV27 with TRBJ2-3, with TRBD2 matching 8 bases. Looked up from germline, CDR1 is MNHEY and CDR2 is SMNVEV (reference sequence). Trimming removed 2 bases from V and 4 bases from J; junction bases left unmatched: 2. This CDR3 contains 14 residues. The CDR3 nucleotides are TGTGCCAGCAGTTTACTAGCGGGTTCAGATACGCAGTATTTT. It translates to CASSLLAGSDTQYF.

The rearrangement uses TRBV2 and TRBJ2-5; no definite D call. Germline CDR1 reads SNHLY; CDR2 reads FYNNEI. Between the trimmed V and J ends, which lost 1 base and 7 bases, there was a span of 7 bases. This CDR3 has 12 amino acids. The CDR3 DNA reads TGTGCCAGCAGTGAAGTCCCCGGGACCCAGTACTTC. Encoded protein: CASSEVPGTQYF.

This sequence joins TRBV5-1 and TRBJ1-2, with a possible D match to TRBD1 (5 bases). The V end was cut by 0 bases, the J end by 0 bases, with 6 bases between. The germline gives CDR1 SGHRS, CDR2 YFSETQ. This CDR3 comprises 14 residues. CDR3 coding DNA: TGCGCCAGCAGCTTGGGGGGCACTAACTATGGCTACACCTTC. The encoded protein is CASSLGGTNYGYTF.

The J gene is TRBJ1-4, the V gene TRBV6-5; 9 bases align to TRBD1. The CDR3 has 14 amino acids. Germline V gives CDR1 MNHEY, CDR2 SVGAGI. V was clipped by 6 bases and J by 8 bases; unmatched bases: 7. The CDR3: CASSLDRGGEKLFF. Written as DNA, the CDR3 is TGTGCCAGCAGCTTAGACAGGGGGGGAGAAAAACTGTTTTTT.

In its sample, this clone was seen a few times. J is TRBJ2-2 and V is TRBV24-1, with TRBD2 matching 15 bases. The CDR3 sequence is 20 residues long. Germline V gene sequence: CDR1 KGHDR, CDR2 SFDVKD. Trimming cost V 3 bases and J 4 bases; bases outside gene matches: 11. CDR3 residues: CATSDGLGTSGGKRTGELFF. CDR3 nucleotide sequence: TGTGCCACCAGTGATGGGCTCGGGACTAGCGGGGGGAAGCGCACCGGGGAGCTGTTTTTT.

This chain connects TRBV5-4 to TRBJ1-1; possible D gene TRBD1, 6 bases. Trimming took 5 bases from V and 0 from J, leaving 11 bases between them. Germline lookup yields CDR1 SGHNT and CDR2 YYREEE (reference sequence). CDR3 length equals 14 residues. The CDR3 sequence is CASRADSMNTEAFF. The CDR3 DNA follows: TGTGCCAGCAGAGCGGACAGCATGAACACTGAAGCTTTCTTT.

V gene TRBV19 combines with J gene TRBJ1-5, with D possibly matching TRBD1 (5 bases). The CDR3 consists of 14 residues. V dropped 6 bases and J dropped 6 bases, with 15 bases sitting between them. CDR1 and CDR2 (germline): LNHDA, SQIVND (reference sequence). The CDR3 coding sequence is TGTGCCAGTAGGCCTCATGGGGGGATTCAGCCCCAGCATTTT. Its translation is CASRPHGGIQPQHF. The full variable domain, its missing parts supplied by reference TRBV19 and TRBJ1-5, is DGGITQSPKYLFRKEGQNVTLSCEQNLNHDAMYWYRQDPGQGLRLIYYSQIVNDFQKGDIAEGYSVSREKKESFPLTVTSAQKNPTAFYLCASRPHGGIQPQHFGDGTRLSIL.

This clone was counted only a few times. The V and J genes are TRBV12-3 or TRBV12-4 and TRBJ1-2; D unclear. The CDR3 sequence is 12 residues long. Trimming left V 5 bases short and J 4 bases short, with 8 bases between. CDR3 loop: CASSRLPYGYTF. CDR3 sequence (DNA): TGTGCCAGCAGTCGACTGCCCTATGGCTACACCTTC.

The CDR3 DNA follows: TGTGCCAGCAGGGGGGGACAGGGCGGCACTGAAGCTTTCTTT. It encodes CASRGGQGGTEAFF. This chain joins TRBV5-4 and TRBJ1-1, with 9 bases matching TRBD1. Losses at the gene ends were 5 bases for V and 4 bases for J; bases not matched to a gene: 6. CDR3 length: 14 residues. Per the germline V gene, CDR1 is SGHNT and CDR2 is YYREEE (reference sequence). Full variable domain (outside the CDR3, taken from reference TRBV5-4 and TRBJ1-1): ETGVTQSPTHLIKTRGQQVTLRCSSQSGHNTVSWYQQALGQGPQFIFQYYREEENGRGNFPPRFSGLQFPNYSSELNVNALELDDSALYLCASRGGQGGTEAFFGQGTRLTVV.

The chain uses TRBV5-4 and TRBJ2-5; 7 nucleotides align to TRBD2. The germline V gene encodes CDR1 SGHNT and CDR2 YYREEE (reference sequence). This CDR3 comprises 13 residues. V trimming: 4 bases; J trimming: 0 bases; junction bases outside the gene matches: 0. The DNA of the CDR3 is TGTGCCAGCAGCCTAGCGGACCAAGAGACCCAGTACTTC. It translates to CASSLADQETQYF. Looking up the rest from reference TRBV5-4 and TRBJ2-5 gives the full variable domain: ETGVTQSPTHLIKTRGQQVTLRCSSQSGHNTVSWYQQALGQGPQFIFQYYREEENGRGNFPPRFSGLQFPNYSSELNVNALELDDSALYLCASSLADQETQYFGPGTRLLVL.

This clone turned up a few times. J is TRBJ1-3 and V is TRBV28; D might be TRBD1 (6 bases). The CDR3 is made up of 14 amino acids. Germline CDR1 reads MDHEN; CDR2 reads SYDVKM. Trimming left V 2 bases short and J 3 bases short, with 8 bases between. CDR3 DNA sequence: TGTGCCAGCAGTTTACCCAGGGGTGGAAACACCATATATTTT. Translating it yields CASSLPRGGNTIYF. The full variable domain, its missing parts supplied by reference TRBV28 and TRBJ1-3, is DVKVTQSSRYLVKRTGEKVFLECVQDMDHENMFWYRQDPGLGLRLIYFSYDVKMKEKGDIPEGYSVSREKKERFSLILESASTNQTSMYLCASSLPRGGNTIYFGEGSWLTVV.

A word on this clone: The junction departs from germline at one end; a sequencing error may be responsible. The J gene is TRBJ2-1, the V gene TRBV7-7; D ambiguous. Germline values: CDR1 SSHAT, CDR2 FNYEAQ (reference sequence). The CDR3 loop spans 14 amino acids. The CDR3, as DNA: TGTGCTAGCAGCTTAGGTTTAGCTTATGATGAGCAGTTCTTC. It codes for CASSLGLAYDEQFF.

J is TRBJ1-6 and V is TRBV6-5; 9 positions agree with TRBD1. CDR3 length equals 15 residues. Germline V gene sequence: CDR1 MNHEY, CDR2 SVGAGI. The V gene end was trimmed by 4 bases and the J gene end by 7 bases; junction bases not matched to a gene: 5. CDR3 region: CASSFTGTGNSPLHF. CDR3 bases: TGTGCCAGCAGTTTCACCGGGACAGGGAATTCACCCCTCCACTTT.

The V call is TRBV19, the J call TRBJ2-7; TRBD1 agrees at 9 bases. The CDR3 loop spans 14 amino acids. The ends lost 2 bases at V and 2 bases at J; junction bases unmatched: 1. Germline values: CDR1 LNHDA, CDR2 SQIVND (reference sequence). The chain's CDR3 is CASSIRTGAYEQYF. CDR3 coding DNA: TGTGCCAGTAGTATAAGGACAGGGGCCTACGAGCAGTACTTC.

This chain connects TRBV9 to TRBJ1-1; D not resolved. The V gene lost 3 bases and the J gene lost 4 bases, with 10 bases spanning the gap. Germline CDR1 is SGDLS and CDR2 is YYNGEE. The CDR3 consists of 13 residues. CDR3 loop: CASSASMSTEAFF. DNA of the CDR3: TGTGCCAGCAGCGCCTCAATGAGCACTGAAGCTTTCTTT.

The J gene is TRBJ1-3, the V gene TRBV11-3; D gene unclear. The CDR3 loop spans 15 amino acids. Germline V gene lookup returns CDR1 SGHNT and CDR2 YENEEA. V lost 2 bases, J lost 7 bases, and 15 bases lay in between. CDR3 residues: CASSLTPPIGNTIYF. The CDR3 region has the DNA TGTGCCAGCAGCTTAACCCCACCTATCGGGAACACCATATATTTT.

V gene TRBV18 combines with J gene TRBJ1-2; D possibly corresponds to TRBD1 (5 bases). Deletions cut 3 bases from V and 7 bases from J, with 15 bases between. CDR1 KGHSH and CDR2 LQKENI come from the germline V gene. The CDR3 loop spans 14 amino acids. The CDR3, as DNA: TGTGCCAGCTCACCGGCCACAGGAGCGGGTGGCTACACCTTC. Its protein product is CASSPATGAGGYTF.

The chain employs TRBV7-2 and TRBJ1-5, with D tentatively TRBD1 (5 bases). The CDR3 runs to 13 residues. Between the trimmed V and J ends, which lost 5 bases and 7 bases, there was a span of 12 bases. Germline CDR1 and CDR2: SGHTA and FQGNSA. CDR3 nucleotides: TGTGCCAGCAGCCAAGGGGATTGGCAGCCCCAGCATTTT. This encodes CASSQGDWQPQHF.

The gene calls are TRBV7-6 and TRBJ1-3, with TRBD1 identical over 7 bases. The CDR3 sequence is 14 residues long. J was trimmed by 2 bases and V by 4 bases; bases with no gene match: 2. Germline V gene data show CDR1 as SGHVS and CDR2 as FNYEAQ. For the CDR3, the DNA is TGTGCCAGCAGCTGGGGACAGCCTGGAAACACCATATATTTT. Its protein product is CASSWGQPGNTIYF.

J is TRBJ2-5 and V is TRBV5-1; D is uncertain. The CDR3 is 13 residues long. V lost 0 bases, J lost 5 bases, and 8 bases lay in between. From germline, CDR1 is SGHRS and CDR2 YFSETQ. CDR3 sequence (DNA): TGCGCCAGCAGCTTGGGGGCTGCGGAGACCCAGTACTTC. The encoded protein is CASSLGAAETQYF.

This chain uses TRBV19 with TRBJ2-6; D is perhaps TRBD1 (6 bases). The V end was cut by 6 bases, the J end by 0 bases, with 9 bases between. The length of the CDR3 is 15 residues. In germline, CDR1 is LNHDA, CDR2 SQIVND (reference sequence). The CDR3 is CASRDRYSGANVLTF. CDR3 bases: TGTGCCAGTAGAGACAGGTACTCTGGGGCCAACGTCCTGACTTTC.

This sequence joins TRBV3-1 (or the pseudogene TRBV3-2) and TRBJ1-5; maybe TRBD1 (5 bases). The CDR3 length is 14 residues. Between the trimmed V and J ends, which lost 6 bases and 6 bases, there was a span of 15 bases. The germline V gene has CDR1 LGHDT and CDR2 YNNKEL (reference sequence). CDR3 in DNA: TGTGCCAGCAGTCTTCAGGGTACGCGTCAGCCCCAGCATTTT. Its translation: CASSLQGTRQPQHF.

This clone has just a few counts. The chain has TRBV6-5 and TRBJ2-1; tentative D call: TRBD1 (5 bases). Trimming left V 8 bases short and J 3 bases short, with 11 bases between. CDR1 is MNHEY, CDR2 SVGAGI, per germline. This CDR3 contains 13 residues. The CDR3 DNA follows: TGTGCCAGCGCGGACAAGGTCTACAATGAGCAGTTCTTC. Its protein is CASADKVYNEQFF.

J is TRBJ2-2 and V is TRBV27, with TRBD1 matching 7 bases. This CDR3 has 16 amino acids. Germline V gene lookup returns CDR1 MNHEY and CDR2 SMNVEV (reference sequence). After removal of 10 bases from V and 0 bases from J, the junction contained 11 bases not matched to a gene. CDR3 sequence reads: CATRLNTGANTGELFF. In nucleotides, the CDR3 is TGTGCCACCCGGCTTAATACAGGGGCGAACACCGGGGAGCTGTTTTTT.